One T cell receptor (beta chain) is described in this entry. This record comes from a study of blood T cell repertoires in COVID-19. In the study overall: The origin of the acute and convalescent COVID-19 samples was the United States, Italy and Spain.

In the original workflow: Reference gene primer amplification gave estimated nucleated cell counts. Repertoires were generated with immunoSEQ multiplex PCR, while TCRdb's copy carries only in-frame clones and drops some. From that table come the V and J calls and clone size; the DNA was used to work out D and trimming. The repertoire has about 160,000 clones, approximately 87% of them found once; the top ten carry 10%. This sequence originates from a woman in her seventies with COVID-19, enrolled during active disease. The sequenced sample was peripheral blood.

CDR3 region: CASSQENAIEQFF. CDR3 sequence (DNA): TGTGCCAGCAGCCAAGAAAATGCGATAGAGCAGTTCTTC. The chain joins TRBV14 to TRBJ2-1; D ambiguous. This CDR3 comprises 13 residues. In germline, CDR1 is SGHDN, CDR2 FVKESK. V was cut by 0 bases and J by 10 bases, with 10 bases left in between. Based on the CDR3 plus reference TRBV14 and TRBJ2-1, the full variable domain is EAGVTQFPSHSVIEKGQTVTLRCDPISGHDNLYWYRRVMGKEIKFLLHFVKESKQDESGMPNNRFLAERTGGTYSTLKVQPAELEDSGVYFCASSQENAIEQFFGPGTRLTVL.